This TCR beta chain was found in a study of OX40 agonist ivuxolimab in advanced cancers. For the study at large: Those treated in dose escalation had hepatocellular carcinoma, melanoma, renal cell cancer or head and neck cancer. Study conclusions and caveats: Among the least clonally expanded were partial responders at 0.1-3.0 mg/kg.

Clones were sequenced by immunoSEQ multiplex PCR, and TCRdb holds only the in-frame ones, with some missing. The sample has approximately 40,000 clones; about 85% are singletons. This clone was counted a single time. Antigen specificity is unknown. Patients were ruled out by autoimmune disease history or systemic immunosuppression. The starting material was CD4+ or CD8+ T cells sorted from blood, obtained in a trial of the OX40 agonist ivuxolimab. This sequence originates from an adult with an advanced solid tumor such as melanoma, head and neck, liver or kidney cancer.

The CDR3 region has the DNA TGTGCCAGCAGTCTTACTGGGGCTGGGGCCAACGTCCTGACTTTC. Amino acid sequence: CASSLTGAGANVLTF. This chain links TRBV6-5 with TRBJ2-6; D gene unclear. Trimming left V 5 bases short and J 2 bases short, with 10 bases between. The CDR3 sequence is 15 residues long. Germline CDR1 and CDR2: MNHEY and SVGAGI.